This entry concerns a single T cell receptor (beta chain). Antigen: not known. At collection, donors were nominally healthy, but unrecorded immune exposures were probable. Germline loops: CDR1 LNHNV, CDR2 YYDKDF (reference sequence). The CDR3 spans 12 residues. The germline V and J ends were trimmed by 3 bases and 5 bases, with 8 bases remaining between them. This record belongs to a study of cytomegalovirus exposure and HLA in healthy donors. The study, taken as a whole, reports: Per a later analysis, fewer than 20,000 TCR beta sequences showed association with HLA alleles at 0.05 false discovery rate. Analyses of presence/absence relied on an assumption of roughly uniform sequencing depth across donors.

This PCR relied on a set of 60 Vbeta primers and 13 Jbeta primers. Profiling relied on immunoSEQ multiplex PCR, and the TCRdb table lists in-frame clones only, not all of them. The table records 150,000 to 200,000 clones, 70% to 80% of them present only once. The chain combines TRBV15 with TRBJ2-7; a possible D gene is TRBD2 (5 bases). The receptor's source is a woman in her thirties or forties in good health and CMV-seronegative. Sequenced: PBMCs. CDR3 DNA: TGTGCCACCAGCAGGGACTTCGACGAGCAGTACTTC. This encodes CATSRDFDEQYF.